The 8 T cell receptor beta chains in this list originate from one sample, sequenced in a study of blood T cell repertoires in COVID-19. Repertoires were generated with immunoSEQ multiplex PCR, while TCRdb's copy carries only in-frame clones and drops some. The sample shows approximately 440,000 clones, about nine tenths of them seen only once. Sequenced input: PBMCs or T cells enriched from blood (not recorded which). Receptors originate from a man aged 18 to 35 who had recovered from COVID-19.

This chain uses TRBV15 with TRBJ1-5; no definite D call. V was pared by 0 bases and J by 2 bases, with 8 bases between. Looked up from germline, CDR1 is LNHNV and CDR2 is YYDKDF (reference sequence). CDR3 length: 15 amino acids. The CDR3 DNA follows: TGTGCCACCAGCAGAGAACGGCGGGGCAATCAGCCCCAGCATTTT. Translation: CATSRERRGNQPQHF.

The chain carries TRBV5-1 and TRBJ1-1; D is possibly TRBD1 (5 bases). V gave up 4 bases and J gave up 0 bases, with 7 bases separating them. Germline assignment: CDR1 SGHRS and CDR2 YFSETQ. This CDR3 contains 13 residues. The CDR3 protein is CASSATVNTEAFF. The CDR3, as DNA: TGCGCCAGCAGCGCGACAGTGAACACTGAAGCTTTCTTT.

In nucleotides, the CDR3 is TGCGCCAGCAGCCAAGAGGCCCGGACAGCCTTCTATGGCTACACCTTC. This gives the protein CASSQEARTAFYGYTF. The chain uses TRBV4-1 and TRBJ1-2, with TRBD1 as a possible D gene (6 bases). The ends were cut back, 0 bases at V and 4 bases at J, with 15 bases in the middle. The CDR3 runs 16 residues. The germline V gene has CDR1 MGHRA and CDR2 YSYEKL.

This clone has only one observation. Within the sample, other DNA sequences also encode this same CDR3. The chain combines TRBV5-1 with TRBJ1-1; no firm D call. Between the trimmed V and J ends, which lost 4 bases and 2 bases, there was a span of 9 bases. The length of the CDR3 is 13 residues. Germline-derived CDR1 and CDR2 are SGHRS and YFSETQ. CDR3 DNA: TGCGCCAGCAGCCTCGCACAAAACACTGAAGCTTTCTTT. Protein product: CASSLAQNTEAFF.

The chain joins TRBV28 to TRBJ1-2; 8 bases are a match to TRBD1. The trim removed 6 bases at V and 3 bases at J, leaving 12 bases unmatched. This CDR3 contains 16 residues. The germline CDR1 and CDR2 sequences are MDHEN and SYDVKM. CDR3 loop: CASRSRQGPEYYGYTF. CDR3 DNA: TGTGCCAGCAGGTCTCGACAGGGGCCGGAGTACTATGGCTACACCTTC.

CDR3 sequence (DNA): TGTGCCAGTAGTAAAGGTCGTCTAGCGGGAGGTACCGGGGAGCTGTTTTTT. This encodes CASSKGRLAGGTGELFF. This chain links TRBV19 with TRBJ2-2, with 11 bases lining up with TRBD2. Trimming removed 4 bases from V and 5 bases from J; junction bases left unmatched: 9. Germline CDR1 and CDR2: LNHDA and SQIVND (reference sequence). The CDR3 is 17 amino acids.

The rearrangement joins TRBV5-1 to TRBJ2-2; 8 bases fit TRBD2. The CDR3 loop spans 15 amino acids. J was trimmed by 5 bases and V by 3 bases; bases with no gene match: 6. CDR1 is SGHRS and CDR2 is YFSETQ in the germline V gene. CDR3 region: CASSSGPSGTGELFF. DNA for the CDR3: TGCGCCAGCAGCTCCGGTCCTAGCGGGACCGGGGAGCTGTTTTTT.

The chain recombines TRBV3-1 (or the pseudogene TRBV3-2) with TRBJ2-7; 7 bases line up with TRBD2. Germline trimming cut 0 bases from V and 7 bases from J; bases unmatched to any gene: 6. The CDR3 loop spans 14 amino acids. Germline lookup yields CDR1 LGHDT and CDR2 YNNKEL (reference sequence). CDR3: CASSQDLAGVEQYF. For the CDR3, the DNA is TGTGCCAGCAGCCAAGATTTGGCGGGAGTGGAGCAGTACTTC.